This TCR beta chain derives from a study of T-cell reconstitution after alpha-beta-depleted transplantation in children. Preparing the TCRbeta library involved the use of unique molecular identifiers. TCRdb called the PCR reads again in MiXCR, with one record for every CDR3 protein. The sample consists of 500,000 to 650,000 distinct CDR3 sequences, roughly 13% of them appearing once. The V segment lost 5 bases and the J segment 1 base; nucleotides outside the gene matches: 7. CDR3 length: 17 residues. The chain employs TRBV12-3 or TRBV12-4 and TRBJ2-3; 12 bases line up with TRBD2. Sequenced here: PBMCs, mostly from graft donor cells, sampled 360 days after TCRalphabeta/CD19-depleted stem cell transplant. This clonotype was obtained from a male patient younger than 18 who had a stem cell transplant for acute myeloid leukemia, so the T cells may come from the graft donor. CDR3: CASSRTSGTHGTDTQYF. The CDR3 nucleotides are TGTGCCAGCAGTCGGACTAGCGGGACTCACGGCACAGATACGCAGTATTTT.